This T cell receptor (beta chain) originates from a study of patients and donors after allogeneic stem cell transplantation. MiXCR was run by TCRdb on the RT-PCR reads, yielding one entry per CDR3 protein. The sample lists hundreds of thousands of distinct CDR3 sequences; approximately 16% were seen once. The CDR3 spans 13 residues. The junction had 7 bases not matched to a gene; V was cut back by 3 bases and J by 15 bases. Germline CDR1 is LGHNA and CDR2 is YSLEER. This chain uses TRBV4-3 with TRBJ2-1; the match to TRBD2 covers 11 bases. This receptor was taken from a human donor who was either an allogeneic HSCT recipient or a stem cell or donor lymphocyte infusion donor (not recorded which). It is not recorded whose cells these are; they may come from a transplant donor. The material sequenced was blood, either unsorted or a sorted T cell fraction (not recorded which). CDR3 coding DNA: TGCGCCAGCAGCCAGATTCTAGCGGGGGGCCCGTTCTTC. The encoded protein is CASSQILAGGPFF.